This paragraph reports one TCR beta chain. Antigen: not known. This entry is derived from a study of beta chain features in type 1 diabetes. Study information: Patients and healthy donors were similar in age, gender and cell yields.

Study findings and constraints: TCRB CDR3s from Type 1 diabetes patients were moderately but significantly shorter in all four CD4+ subsets. Because the template was cDNA, high-expressing cells might be over-represented.

A single heparinised draw of about 100 mL on average was taken per donor. All sorted populations exceeded 95% purity. CDR3 size: 13 residues. The germline gives CDR1 MNHEY, CDR2 SVGAGI. J lost 8 bases, V lost 5 bases, and 7 bases had no gene match. As every portion of the isolated RNA was reverse transcribed, the sequencing read expressed TCRB transcripts. Data came from immunoSEQ multiplex PCR; TCRdb stores just in-frame clones and leaves some out. The table lists about 150,000 clones, about 7.8% of them singletons, with about 1% in the top ten. The chain is built from TRBV6-5 and TRBJ1-2; 8 nucleotides line up with TRBD1. Sequencing was performed on central memory CD4+ T cells from blood. This TCR was recovered from a woman in her thirties or forties with type 1 diabetes. CDR3 region: CASSKIRDRGYTF. Here the CDR3 DNA reads TGTGCCAGCAGTAAAATCCGGGACAGGGGCTACACCTTC.